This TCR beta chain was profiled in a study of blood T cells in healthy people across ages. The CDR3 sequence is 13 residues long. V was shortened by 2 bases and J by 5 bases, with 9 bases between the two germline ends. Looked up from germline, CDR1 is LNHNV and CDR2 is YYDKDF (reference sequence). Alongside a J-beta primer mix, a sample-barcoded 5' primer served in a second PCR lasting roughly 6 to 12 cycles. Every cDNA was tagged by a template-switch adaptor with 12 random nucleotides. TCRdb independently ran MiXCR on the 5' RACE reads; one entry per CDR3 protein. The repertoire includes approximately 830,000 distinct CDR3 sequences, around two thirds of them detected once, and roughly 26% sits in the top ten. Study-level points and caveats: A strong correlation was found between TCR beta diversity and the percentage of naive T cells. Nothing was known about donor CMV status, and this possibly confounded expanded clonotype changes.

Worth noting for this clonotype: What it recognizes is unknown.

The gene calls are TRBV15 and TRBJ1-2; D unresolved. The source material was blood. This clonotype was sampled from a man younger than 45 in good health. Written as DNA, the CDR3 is TGTGCCACCAGCAGATCGCGAAGTTATGGCTACACCTTC. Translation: CATSRSRSYGYTF.